These 25 T cell receptor beta chains came from one sample sequenced in a study of PD-L1 blockade in urothelial cancer. Using immunoSEQ multiplex PCR, the repertoire was profiled, and TCRdb retains in-frame clones only, with some absent. This sample has 41,000 or so clones; about 85% occur once, and the top ten carry over 2.5%. Noted time point: peripheral blood 6 weeks after treatment start. The sample here was PBMCs, taken around atezolizumab (anti-PD-L1) treatment. The receptors derive from a man between 70 and 80 years old with urothelial cancer.

This chain joins TRBV6-1 and TRBJ1-5; D might be TRBD1 (5 bases). The CDR3 consists of 14 residues. V was pared by 5 bases and J by 0 bases, with 8 bases between. The germline V gene has CDR1 MNHNS and CDR2 SASEGT. CDR3 protein: CASSSQASNQPQHF. The DNA of the CDR3 is TGTGCCAGCAGTTCACAGGCTAGCAATCAGCCCCAGCATTTT.

V usage is TRBV5-6 and J usage is TRBJ2-3; 12 positions match TRBD2. Germline values: CDR1 SGHDT, CDR2 YYEEEE. This CDR3 spans 17 amino acids. The V gene end was trimmed by 4 bases and the J gene end by 6 bases; junction bases not matched to a gene: 12. CDR3 DNA: TGTGCCAGCAGCCCTCTAGCGGGAGGGATTTCCAGGGATACGCAGTATTTT. It specifies CASSPLAGGISRDTQYF.

The V gene is TRBV5-1, the J gene TRBJ2-2; tentative D call: TRBD2 (5 bases). With 2 bases removed from V and 6 bases from J, the gap between germline ends came to 11 bases. Germline-derived CDR1 and CDR2 are SGHRS and YFSETQ. CDR3 length: 14 residues. In DNA form, the CDR3 reads TGCGCCAGCAGCTTTTGGGGAGAGGCCGGGGAGCTGTTTTTT. It codes for CASSFWGEAGELFF.

This chain links TRBV15 with TRBJ2-7; a weak D match, TRBD2 (6 bases). This CDR3 has 14 amino acids. Germline V lookup: CDR1 LNHNV, CDR2 YYDKDF (reference sequence). Trimming shortened V by 3 bases and J by 3 bases, and 12 bases separated the two germline ends. The CDR3 DNA reads TGTGCCACCAGCAGGGGGGACTTTAACTACGAGCAGTACTTC. It encodes CATSRGDFNYEQYF.

This clone was found a few times. V and J are TRBV5-5 and TRBJ2-5; 8 bases map to TRBD1. This CDR3 spans 15 amino acids. J lost 6 bases, V lost 1 base, and 8 bases had no gene match. Germline CDR1 is SGHKS and CDR2 is YYEKEE (reference sequence). CDR3 bases: TGTGCCAGCAGCTTGTCTACAGGGGGTCGGCAGACCCAGTACTTC. It codes for CASSLSTGGRQTQYF. Full variable domain (rest looked up from reference TRBV5-5 and TRBJ2-5): DAGVTQSPTHLIKTRGQQVTLRCSPISGHKSVSWYQQVLGQGPQFIFQYYEKEERGRGNFPDRFSARQFPNYSSELNVNALLLGDSALYLCASSLSTGGRQTQYFGPGTRLLVL.

The rearrangement links TRBV7-2 to TRBJ2-7; maybe TRBD2 (6 bases). This CDR3 is 15 amino acids long. V was pared by 4 bases and J by 2 bases, with 15 bases between. The germline V gene encodes CDR1 SGHTA and CDR2 FQGNSA. The CDR3 sequence: CASSSSGATPYEQYF. The DNA for the CDR3 is TGTGCCAGCAGCTCCTCGGGAGCGACCCCCTACGAGCAGTACTTC.

V usage is TRBV5-6 and J usage is TRBJ2-2, with a weak D call TRBD2 (6 bases). Deletions cut 4 bases from V and 6 bases from J, with 22 bases between. The CDR3 consists of 17 residues. Germline lookup yields CDR1 SGHDT and CDR2 YYEEEE. CDR3 nucleotides: TGTGCCAGCAGCCCCCTACTGACGGGGGATTTCGCCGGGGAGCTGTTTTTT. This translates into CASSPLLTGDFAGELFF.

The chain employs TRBV15 and TRBJ2-3; perhaps TRBD1 as D (5 bases). Between the trimmed V and J ends, which lost 6 bases and 4 bases, there was a span of 17 bases. Germline V gene data show CDR1 as LNHNV and CDR2 as YYDKDF (reference sequence). The CDR3 is 15 residues long. The DNA of the CDR3 is TGTGCCACCAGAGCAGAACAGGCCTTCCCAGATACGCAGTATTTT. Translation gives CATRAEQAFPDTQYF.

CDR3 coding DNA: TGTGCCAGCAGCCTCCCTGGGGACTTTCAATACGAGCAGTACTTC. Translated, it gives CASSLPGDFQYEQYF. The gene calls are TRBV5-4 and TRBJ2-7; D is perhaps TRBD2 (6 bases). Germline V CDR1 and CDR2: SGHNT, YYREEE (reference sequence). This CDR3 region has 15 residues. Between the trimmed V and J ends, which lost 4 bases and 4 bases, there was a span of 18 bases.

The rearrangement joins TRBV4-1 to TRBJ1-1; TRBD1 might be the D (6 bases). The CDR3 covers 13 residues. Trimming removed 6 bases at V and 1 base at J, with 9 bases between. Germline V gives CDR1 MGHRA, CDR2 YSYEKL. The CDR3 region is CASSYRENTEAFF. The CDR3 DNA reads TGCGCCAGCAGTTACAGGGAGAACACTGAAGCTTTCTTT.

The chain couples TRBV4-1 to TRBJ2-3, with TRBD1 identical over 7 bases. CDR1 is MGHRA and CDR2 is YSYEKL in the germline V gene. Trimming took 0 bases from V and 4 from J; bases not matched to a gene: 7. The CDR3 runs 16 residues. CDR3 bases: TGCGCCAGCAGCCAAGATGCGACAGGGTTCCCAGATACGCAGTATTTT. Its protein is CASSQDATGFPDTQYF.

This clone was observed a handful of times. The J gene is TRBJ1-1, the V gene TRBV4-1, with TRBD1 as a possible D gene (6 bases). Trimming removed 2 bases from V and 7 bases from J, with 14 bases in between. Germline lookup yields CDR1 MGHRA and CDR2 YSYEKL. CDR3 length equals 14 residues. DNA for the CDR3: TGCGCCAGCAGCCAAACGAGAGTGGACAGTGAAGCTTTCTTT. The encoded protein is CASSQTRVDSEAFF.

V and J are TRBV19 and TRBJ1-5; 8 positions agree with TRBD1. CDR3 length: 16 amino acids. CDR1 LNHDA and CDR2 SQIVND come from the germline V gene (reference sequence). V lost 3 bases to trimming and J lost 4 bases; unmatched junction nucleotides: 8. The DNA for the CDR3 is TGTGCCAGTAGTATGGGGAACCGGGACAGGAATCAGCCCCAGCATTTT. Translation: CASSMGNRDRNQPQHF.

The genes are TRBV19 and TRBJ2-3; 7 positions agree with TRBD2. This CDR3 is built from 15 residues. V shed 7 bases, J shed 3 bases, and the junction held 10 bases outside the gene matches. The V gene's germline CDR1 is LNHDA and CDR2 SQIVND (reference sequence). Here the CDR3 reads CASKGAGKWTDTQYF. CDR3 bases: TGTGCCAGTAAAGGAGCGGGAAAGTGGACAGATACGCAGTATTTT.

The V call is TRBV7-2, the J call TRBJ1-2; possible D gene TRBD1, 6 bases. The CDR3 is made up of 15 amino acids. V was pared by 5 bases and J by 7 bases, with 20 bases between. Germline V lookup: CDR1 SGHTA, CDR2 FQGNSA. Here the CDR3 reads CASSAPGEMDSGYTF. The CDR3 DNA reads TGTGCCAGCAGCGCTCCAGGGGAAATGGATTCTGGCTACACCTTC.

The J gene is TRBJ2-7, the V gene TRBV11-2, with TRBD2 matching 7 bases. CDR3 size: 14 residues. The germline V gene has CDR1 SGHAT and CDR2 FQNNGV. With V trimmed by 5 bases and J by 2 bases, 6 bases remained unmatched. CDR3 sequence reads: CASSPTAGTYEQYF. As DNA, the CDR3 is TGTGCCAGCAGCCCGACAGCGGGAACCTACGAGCAGTACTTC.

This chain connects TRBV5-6 to TRBJ2-1, with a weak D call TRBD2 (6 bases). The CDR3 is 14 residues long. Deletions cut 1 base from V and 9 bases from J, with 14 bases between. Per the germline V gene, CDR1 is SGHDT and CDR2 is YYEEEE. CDR3 amino acids: CASSLRGIGLEQFF. CDR3 sequence (DNA): TGTGCCAGCAGCTTGCGCGGGATTGGTCTTGAGCAGTTCTTC.

This sequence joins TRBV11-2 and TRBJ1-1, with D maybe TRBD1 (5 bases). Trimming removed 0 bases at V and 1 base at J, with 9 bases between. The CDR3 is made up of 15 amino acids. The germline V gene encodes CDR1 SGHAT and CDR2 FQNNGV. The DNA for the CDR3 is TGTGCCAGCAGCTTAGACCCCGGACAGAACACTGAAGCTTTCTTT. It specifies CASSLDPGQNTEAFF.

The chain carries TRBV5-4 and TRBJ1-2; D is perhaps TRBD1 (6 bases). This CDR3 is built from 17 residues. Between the trimmed V and J ends, which lost 3 bases and 3 bases, there was a span of 21 bases. Germline CDR1 and CDR2: SGHNT and YYREEE (reference sequence). The CDR3 bases are TGTGCCAGCAGCTCGACACGAGGGGGATTAGAGGACTATGGCTACACCTTC. This gives the protein CASSSTRGGLEDYGYTF.

The chain links TRBV5-1 to TRBJ2-1; a possible D gene is TRBD2 (5 bases). The germline V gene has CDR1 SGHRS and CDR2 YFSETQ. V was pared by 1 base and J by 6 bases, with 11 bases between. The CDR3 length is 14 residues. CDR3: CASSLLLEGNEQFF. In nucleotides, the CDR3 is TGCGCCAGCAGCTTGCTGCTAGAGGGCAATGAGCAGTTCTTC.

The CDR3 DNA reads as TGTGCCAGCAGTGAATCCGGGAGGAATGAGCAGTTCTTC. Protein product: CASSESGRNEQFF. The chain combines TRBV2 with TRBJ2-1; 7 bases match TRBD2. The CDR3 totals 13 residues. The V and J ends lost 2 bases and 7 bases, in that order; junction bases with no gene match: 2. Germline loops: CDR1 SNHLY, CDR2 FYNNEI.

The chain has TRBV18 and TRBJ2-3; D unclear. With 0 bases removed from V and 0 bases from J, the gap between germline ends came to 10 bases. CDR1 and CDR2 (germline): KGHSH, LQKENI. The CDR3 length is 16 residues. The CDR3 DNA is TGTGCCAGCTCACCACCGATAGGCAGGAGCACAGATACGCAGTATTTT. Its protein product is CASSPPIGRSTDTQYF.

The J gene is TRBJ1-1, the V gene TRBV6-5, with 7 bases fitting TRBD1. V shed 6 bases and J 4 bases; nucleotides not matched to a gene: 2. The CDR3 covers 12 residues. The germline CDR1 and CDR2 sequences are MNHEY and SVGAGI. CDR3 coding DNA: TGTGCCAGCAGAAGGGGGCCCACTGAAGCTTTCTTT. It specifies CASRRGPTEAFF.

The V and J genes are TRBV6-1 and TRBJ2-7; D is possibly TRBD2 (6 bases). Germline CDR1 is MNHNS and CDR2 is SASEGT. The CDR3 contains 14 residues. Trimming removed 10 bases from V and 4 bases from J, with 20 bases in between. In DNA, the CDR3 is TGTGCCATACTCAATGACGGGAGATCTTACGAGCAGTACTTC. Protein: CAILNDGRSYEQYF.

The chain combines TRBV2 with TRBJ2-3; D is perhaps TRBD2 (5 bases). Germline CDR1 and CDR2: SNHLY and FYNNEI. V was cut by 11 bases and J by 4 bases, with 19 bases left in between. CDR3 length: 14 residues. In nucleotides, the CDR3 is TGTGCCGGGCAGACCGAGGGAGCGGCAGATACGCAGTATTTT. It is translated as CAGQTEGAADTQYF.